The clone carrying this T cell receptor beta chain was detected many times. No antigen is known for it. This sample was included in a study of CD8 T cells in ankylosing spondylitis. Notes on the study in general: A TCR beta motif of 7 or 8 highly homologous variants appeared characteristic of ankylosing spondylitis blood.

A single record per CDR3 protein comes from TCRdb applying MiXCR to the 5' RACE reads. The data contain around 490,000 distinct CDR3 sequences, less than 6% of them singletons. The CDR3 contains 16 residues. After removal of 3 bases from V and 5 bases from J, the junction contained 10 bases not matched to a gene. In germline, CDR1 is SGHDT, CDR2 YYEEEE. Sequences were obtained from blood, either unsorted or a sorted T cell fraction (not recorded which). The chain uses TRBV5-6 and TRBJ2-5; 10 bases match TRBD1. This sequence originates from a male donor with ankylosing spondylitis. The CDR3 DNA reads as TGTGCCAGCAGCTCGAGACCGGGACAGGGGTTGGAGACCCAGTACTTC. It encodes CASSSRPGQGLETQYF. The full variable domain, completed using reference TRBV5-6 and TRBJ2-5, is DAGVTQSPTHLIKTRGQQVTLRCSPKSGHDTVSWYQQALGQGPQFIFQYYEEEERQRGNFPDRFSGHQFPNYSSELNVNALLLGDSALYLCASSSRPGQGLETQYFGPGTRLLVL.